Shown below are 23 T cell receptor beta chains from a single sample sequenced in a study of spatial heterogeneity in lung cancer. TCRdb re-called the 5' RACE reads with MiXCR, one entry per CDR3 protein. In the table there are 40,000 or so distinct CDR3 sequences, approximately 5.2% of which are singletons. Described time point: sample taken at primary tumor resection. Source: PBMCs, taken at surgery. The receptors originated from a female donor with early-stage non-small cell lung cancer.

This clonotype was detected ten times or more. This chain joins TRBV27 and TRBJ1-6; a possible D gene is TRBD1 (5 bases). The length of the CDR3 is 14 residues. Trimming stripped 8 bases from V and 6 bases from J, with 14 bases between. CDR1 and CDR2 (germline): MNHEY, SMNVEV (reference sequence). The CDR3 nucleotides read TGTGCCAGCGCGGCGGGGACTTCTAATTCACCCCTCCACTTT. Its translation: CASAAGTSNSPLHF.

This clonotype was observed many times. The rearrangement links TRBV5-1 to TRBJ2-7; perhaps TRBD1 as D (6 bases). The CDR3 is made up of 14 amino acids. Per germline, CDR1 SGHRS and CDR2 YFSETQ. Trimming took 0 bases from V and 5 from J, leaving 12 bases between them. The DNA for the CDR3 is TGCGCCAGCAGCTTGGCCTCCGCAGGGGACGAGCAGTACTTC. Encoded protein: CASSLASAGDEQYF.

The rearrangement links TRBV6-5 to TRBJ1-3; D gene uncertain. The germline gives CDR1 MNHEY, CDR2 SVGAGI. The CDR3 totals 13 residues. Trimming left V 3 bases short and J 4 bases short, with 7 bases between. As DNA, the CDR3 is TGTGCCAGCAGTTATTCCGCCGGAAACACCATATATTTT. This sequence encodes CASSYSAGNTIYF.

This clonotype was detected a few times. The CDR3 DNA follows: TGTGCCAGCACCGGACATCAAGAGACCCAGTACTTC. Residues: CASTGHQETQYF. J is TRBJ2-5 and V is TRBV5-8, with D possibly matching TRBD1 (5 bases). The CDR3 runs to 12 residues. Germline assignment: CDR1 SGHTS and CDR2 YDEGEE. Trimming took off 6 bases at V and 2 bases at J, with 8 bases between the two ends. The full variable domain, its missing parts supplied by reference TRBV5-8 and TRBJ2-5, is EAGVTQSPTHLIKTRGQQATLRCSPISGHTSVYWYQQALGLGLQFLLWYDEGEERNRGNFPPRFSGRQFPNYSSELNVNALELEDSALYLCASTGHQETQYFGPGTRLLVL.

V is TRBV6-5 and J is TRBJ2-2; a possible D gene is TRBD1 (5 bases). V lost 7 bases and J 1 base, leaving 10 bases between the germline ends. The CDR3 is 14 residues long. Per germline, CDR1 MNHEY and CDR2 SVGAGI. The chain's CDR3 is CASKGAVNTGELFF. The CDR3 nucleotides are TGTGCCAGCAAAGGGGCAGTGAACACCGGGGAGCTGTTTTTT.

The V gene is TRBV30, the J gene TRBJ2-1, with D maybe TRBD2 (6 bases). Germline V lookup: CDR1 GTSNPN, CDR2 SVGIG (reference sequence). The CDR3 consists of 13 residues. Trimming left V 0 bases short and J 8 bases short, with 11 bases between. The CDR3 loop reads CAWSVGGGDEQFF. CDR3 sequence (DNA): TGTGCCTGGAGTGTGGGGGGAGGAGATGAGCAGTTCTTC.

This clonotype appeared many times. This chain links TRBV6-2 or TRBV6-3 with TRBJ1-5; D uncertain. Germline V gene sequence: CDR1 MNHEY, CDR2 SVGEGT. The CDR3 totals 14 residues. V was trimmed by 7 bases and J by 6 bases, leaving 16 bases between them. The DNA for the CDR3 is TGTGCCAGCACCCCCGGAGTATCCGGTCAGCCCCAGCATTTT. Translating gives CASTPGVSGQPQHF.

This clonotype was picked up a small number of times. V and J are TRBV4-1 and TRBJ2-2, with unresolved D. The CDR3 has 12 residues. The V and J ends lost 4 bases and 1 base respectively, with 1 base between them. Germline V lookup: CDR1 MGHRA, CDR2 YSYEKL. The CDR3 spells CASSRNTGELFF. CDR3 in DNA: TGCGCCAGCAGCCGGAACACCGGGGAGCTGTTTTTT.

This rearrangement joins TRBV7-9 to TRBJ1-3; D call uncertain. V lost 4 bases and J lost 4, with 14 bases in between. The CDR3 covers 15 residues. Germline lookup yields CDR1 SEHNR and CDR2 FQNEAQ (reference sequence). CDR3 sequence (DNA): TGTGCCAGCAGCTCTCCAAAAGAGGCCGGAAACACCATATATTTT. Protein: CASSSPKEAGNTIYF.

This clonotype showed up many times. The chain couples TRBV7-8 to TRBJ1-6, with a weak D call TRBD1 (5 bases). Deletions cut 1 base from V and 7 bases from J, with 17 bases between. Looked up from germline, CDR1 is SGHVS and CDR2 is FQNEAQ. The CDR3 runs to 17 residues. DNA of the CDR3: TGTGCCAGCAGCTTAGTTCTCAGGGAGCAAATAAATTCACCCCTCCACTTT. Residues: CASSLVLREQINSPLHF.

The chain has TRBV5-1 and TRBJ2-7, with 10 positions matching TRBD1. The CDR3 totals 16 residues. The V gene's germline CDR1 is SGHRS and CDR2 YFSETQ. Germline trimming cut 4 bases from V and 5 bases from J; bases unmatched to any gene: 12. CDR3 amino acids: CASSPQPGQGNDEQYF. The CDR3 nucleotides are TGCGCCAGCAGCCCTCAACCGGGACAGGGGAACGACGAGCAGTACTTC.

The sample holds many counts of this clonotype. The CDR3 nucleotides read TGTGCCAGCAGTCGGACTAGCGCTGGAGATACGCAGTATTTT. The encoded protein is CASSRTSAGDTQYF. This chain uses TRBV6-6 with TRBJ2-3; 9 bases are shared with TRBD2. Germline V lookup: CDR1 MNHNY, CDR2 SVGAGI (reference sequence). V dropped 5 bases and J dropped 5; count of bases not matched to a gene: 5. This CDR3 comprises 14 residues.

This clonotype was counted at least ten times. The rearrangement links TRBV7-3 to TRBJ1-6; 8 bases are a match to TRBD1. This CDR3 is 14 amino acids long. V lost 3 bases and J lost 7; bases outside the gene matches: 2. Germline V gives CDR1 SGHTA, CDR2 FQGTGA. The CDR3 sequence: CASSLTGVNSPLHF. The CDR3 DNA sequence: TGTGCCAGCAGCTTGACAGGGGTAAATTCACCCCTCCACTTT.

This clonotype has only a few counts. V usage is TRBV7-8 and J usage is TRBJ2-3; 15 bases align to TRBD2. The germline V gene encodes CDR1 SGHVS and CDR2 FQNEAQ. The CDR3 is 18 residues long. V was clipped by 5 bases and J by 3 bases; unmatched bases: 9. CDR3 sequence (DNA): TGTGCCAGCAGCATAACCTCCGGGACTAGCGGGGGGACAGATACGCAGTATTTT. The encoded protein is CASSITSGTSGGTDTQYF.

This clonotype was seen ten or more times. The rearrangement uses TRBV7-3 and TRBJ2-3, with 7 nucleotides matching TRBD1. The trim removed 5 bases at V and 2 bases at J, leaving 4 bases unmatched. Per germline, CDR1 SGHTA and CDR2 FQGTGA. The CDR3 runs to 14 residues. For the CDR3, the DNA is TGTGCCAGCAGCCCGGGACAGAACACAGATACGCAGTATTTT. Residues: CASSPGQNTDTQYF.

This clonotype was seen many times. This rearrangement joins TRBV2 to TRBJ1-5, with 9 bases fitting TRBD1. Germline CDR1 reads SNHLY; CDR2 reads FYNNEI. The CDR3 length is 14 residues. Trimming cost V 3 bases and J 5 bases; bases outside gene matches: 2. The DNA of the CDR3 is TGTGCCAGCAGTGATACAGGGGGCTATCAGCCCCAGCATTTT. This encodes CASSDTGGYQPQHF.

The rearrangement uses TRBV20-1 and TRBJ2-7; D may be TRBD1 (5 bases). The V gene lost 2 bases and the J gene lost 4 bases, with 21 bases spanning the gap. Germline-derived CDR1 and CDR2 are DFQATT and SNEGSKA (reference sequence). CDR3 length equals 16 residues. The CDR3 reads CSARRTGRPSQYEQYF. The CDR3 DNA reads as TGCAGTGCTAGACGCACAGGACGACCTTCCCAATACGAGCAGTACTTC.

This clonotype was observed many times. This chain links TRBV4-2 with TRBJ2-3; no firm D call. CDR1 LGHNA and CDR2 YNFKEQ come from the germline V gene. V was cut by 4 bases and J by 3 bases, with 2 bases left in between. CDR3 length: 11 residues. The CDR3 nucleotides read TGTGCCAGCAGCCTGACAGATACGCAGTATTTT. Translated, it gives CASSLTDTQYF.

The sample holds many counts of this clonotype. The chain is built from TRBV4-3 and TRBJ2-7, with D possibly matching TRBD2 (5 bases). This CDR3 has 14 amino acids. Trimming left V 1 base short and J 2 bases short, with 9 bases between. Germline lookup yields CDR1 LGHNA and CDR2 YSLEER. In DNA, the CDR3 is TGCGCCAGCAGCCAAGGGACTCTAACCTACGAGCAGTACTTC. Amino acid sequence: CASSQGTLTYEQYF.

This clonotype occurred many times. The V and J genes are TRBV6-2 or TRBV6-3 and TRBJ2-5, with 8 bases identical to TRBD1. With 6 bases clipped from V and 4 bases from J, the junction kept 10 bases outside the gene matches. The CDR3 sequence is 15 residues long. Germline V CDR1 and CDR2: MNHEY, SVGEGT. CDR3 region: CASSPGTGGGETQYF. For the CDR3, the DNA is TGTGCCAGCAGCCCCGGGACAGGAGGCGGAGAGACCCAGTACTTC.

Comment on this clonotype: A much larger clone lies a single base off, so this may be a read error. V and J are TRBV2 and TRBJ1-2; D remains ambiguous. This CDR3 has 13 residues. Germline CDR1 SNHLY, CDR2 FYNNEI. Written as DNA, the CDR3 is TGTGTCAGCAGTGCTTCTAAAGCGGGTGGCTACACCTTC. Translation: CVSSASKAGGYTF.

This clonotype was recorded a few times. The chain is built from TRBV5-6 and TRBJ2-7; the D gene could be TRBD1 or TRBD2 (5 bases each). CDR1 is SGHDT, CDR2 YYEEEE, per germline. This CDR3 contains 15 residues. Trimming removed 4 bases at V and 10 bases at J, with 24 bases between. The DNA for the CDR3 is TGTGCCAGCAGCCCCCCCCCTTGGGGACCCTCTACCCAGTACTTC. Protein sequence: CASSPPPWGPSTQYF.

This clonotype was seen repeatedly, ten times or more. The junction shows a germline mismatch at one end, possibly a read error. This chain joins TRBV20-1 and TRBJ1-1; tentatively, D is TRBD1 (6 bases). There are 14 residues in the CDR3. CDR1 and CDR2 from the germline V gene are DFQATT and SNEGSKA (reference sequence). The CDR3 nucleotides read TGCAGTGCTAGAGAATCCCCCCGGGACACAAGGATATTTTTT. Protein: CSARESPRDTRIFF.